The rows below give T cell receptor beta chains drawn from one sample of a study of T cell responses to AZD1222 COVID-19 vaccine. Clones were sequenced by immunoSEQ multiplex PCR, and TCRdb holds only the in-frame ones, with some missing. The data contain 96,000 or so clones, 75% to 90% of them singletons. The sample was peripheral blood, taken on day 0 of AZD1222 vaccination. These receptors all stem from an adult in good health. The CDR3 runs from the conserved cysteine through the conserved F or W. A D gene is named only where the DNA matches it firmly. Some rows have no size entry. The others give once, few or many, or a class for an expanded clone.

D gene	V gene	clone size	J gene	CDR3 DNA	CDR3 protein
.	TRBV5-6	.	TRBJ2-1	TGTGCCAGCAGCTCTCGGCGCGAGCAGTTCTTC	CASSSRREQFF
.	TRBV19	.	TRBJ2-7	TGTGCCAGTAGTATTGAGGGGTCCTCCTACGAGCAGTACTTC	CASSIEGSSYEQYF
.	TRBV20-1	.	TRBJ1-4	TGCAGTGCTAGAGACCGTGAAAAACTGTTTTTT	CSARDREKLFF
TRBD1	TRBV7-2	.	TRBJ1-2	TGTGCCAGCAGCACAAACAGGGGGAGGTGGGATGGCTACACCTTC	CASSTNRGRWDGYTF
TRBD1	TRBV11-2	.	TRBJ2-1	TGTGCCAGCAGCTCCCAAGGGACAGGGCTTGAGCAGTTCTTC	CASSSQGTGLEQFF
.	TRBV7-2	.	TRBJ2-5	TGTGCCAGCAGCGAGGACGCGGAGACCCAGTACTTC	CASSEDAETQYF
.	TRBV5-6	.	TRBJ1-2	TGTGCCAGCAGCTCCGGGGATGGCTATGGCTACACCTTC	CASSSGDGYGYTF
.	TRBV6-5	.	TRBJ2-3	TGTGCCAGCAATCGGGTGGGGGGTACGCAGTATTTT	CASNRVGGTQYF
TRBD2	TRBV19	.	TRBJ2-2	TGTGCCAGCTTAGAGGAGAGCGGGAGTATCGGGGAGCTGTTTTTT	CASLEESGSIGELFF
.	TRBV7-2	.	TRBJ2-7	TGTGCCAGCAGCAGCAGTAGGACCTACGAGCAGTACTTC	CASSSSRTYEQYF
.	TRBV19	.	TRBJ1-1	TGTGCCAGTAGTATCACCGCGGCAGCTCCCACTGAAGCTTTCTTT	CASSITAAAPTEAFF
.	TRBV19	.	TRBJ2-3	TGTGCCAGTAGTATAGATACCGGGGATACGCAGTATTTT	CASSIDTGDTQYF
.	TRBV28	.	TRBJ2-2	TGTGCCAGCAGTGCGGGACAGTGGAACACCGGGGAGCTGTTTTTT	CASSAGQWNTGELFF
.	TRBV5-6	.	TRBJ2-5	TGTGCCAGCAGCTTGGAAAGGGTTGAGACCCAGTACTTC	CASSLERVETQYF
.	TRBV4-3	once	TRBJ1-4	TGCGCCAGCAGTCAACAAGGGGAAAAACTGTTTTTT	CASSQQGEKLFF
TRBD1	TRBV6-5	.	TRBJ2-7	TGTGCCAGCAGTTACTTTCGACAGGGCGGCGAGCAGTACTTC	CASSYFRQGGEQYF
.	TRBV7-3	.	TRBJ2-7	TGTGCCAGCAGTTATTATCAGGGGAACGAGCAGTACTTC	CASSYYQGNEQYF
.	TRBV27	.	TRBJ2-7	TGTGCCAGCAGTGATCGACTGCTTGGCGAGCAGTACTTC	CASSDRLLGEQYF
.	TRBV5-1	.	TRBJ1-1	TGCGCCAGCAGCCAAAGGACAGCGAACACTGAAGCTTTCTTT	CASSQRTANTEAFF
.	TRBV12-3/TRBV12-4	.	TRBJ2-7	TGTGCCAGCAGTTGGGTTACTAGTCATGCGTACTTC	CASSWVTSHAYF
TRBD1	TRBV5-4	.	TRBJ2-7	TGTGCCAGCAGCACGACAGGGGTGTACGAGCAGTACTTC	CASSTTGVYEQYF
.	TRBV28	once	TRBJ1-2	TGTGCCAGCAGGAGGACAGCGGGGGATGGCTACACCTTC	CASRRTAGDGYTF
.	TRBV27	.	TRBJ1-2	TGTGCCAGCAGTGTCACGGCTAACTATGGCTACACCTTC	CASSVTANYGYTF
.	TRBV30	.	TRBJ1-2	TGTGCCTGGAGGCTCCACGGCAACTTATATGGCTACACCTTC	CAWRLHGNLYGYTF
.	TRBV19	once	TRBJ1-2	TGTGCCAGTAGTTCCAGGGCGGGGGACTATGGCTACACCTTC	CASSSRAGDYGYTF
.	TRBV28	.	TRBJ2-3	TGTGCCACACTAAAGGGAGTGCCAGATACGCAGTATTTT	CATLKGVPDTQYF
.	TRBV4-1	few	TRBJ2-3	TGCGCCAGCAGCCAACCCTTCCCGGCCTCATGGGATACGCAGTATTTT	CASSQPFPASWDTQYF